The 30 T cell receptor beta chains below were found in one sample sequenced in a study of regulatory T cells in long-lasting Graves disease (TCRdb year 2021). The library was generated by multiplex PCR. This sample was sequenced with an Illumina HiSeq 4000. To build TCR beta libraries, CDR3 regions were amplified by Arm-PCR using iRepertoire HTBI primers. In TCRdb, the public reads were trimmed at Q25 with fastp and aligned with MiXCR, with productive beta chains retained. Each CDR3 protein gets just one entry, which takes the most common genes and DNA from the rows behind it. The sample profile shows approximately 440,000 distinct CDR3 sequences; about a quarter of them were found once. Of the sample, approximately 26% is held by the ten largest clones. This sample's time point label indicates: persistent/refractory GD, antithyroid drugs over 5 years with positive TRAb. For both TCR sequencing and RNA sequencing, RNA was extracted from PBMCs using TRIzol.

Sequences were derived from peripheral blood mononuclear cells (PBMCs), sampled when the disease was refractory, from a patient treated with antithyroid drugs. These TCRs come from a female donor with Graves disease.

This clonotype was seen repeatedly, ten times or more. The chain links TRBV7-8 to TRBJ2-7, with D unclear. Germline V CDR1 and CDR2: SGHVS, FQNEAQ. Trimming took off 4 bases at V and 9 bases at J, with 13 bases between the two ends. The CDR3 totals 12 residues. The CDR3 is CASSSDTLGQYF. The DNA of the CDR3 is TGTGCCAGCAGCTCAGATACCTTGGGGCAGTACTTC.

This clonotype was seen a few times. This chain uses TRBV15 with TRBJ2-5, with D possibly matching TRBD1 (7 bases). V was shortened by 4 bases and J by 4 bases, with 19 bases between the two germline ends. Germline V CDR1 and CDR2: LNHNV, YYDKDF (reference sequence). This CDR3 is built from 16 residues. The CDR3 loop is CATSKGGGESRETQYF. Here the CDR3 DNA reads TGTGCCACCAGCAAAGGGGGCGGGGAGTCAAGAGAGACCCAGTACTTC.

This chain joins TRBV6-2 or TRBV6-3 and TRBJ2-7; 10 positions match TRBD1. With 0 bases clipped from V and 3 bases from J, the junction kept 5 bases outside the gene matches. The CDR3 contains 16 residues. Germline CDR1 reads MNHEY; CDR2 reads SVGEGT. CDR3 in amino acids: CASSYSGDRGGYEQYF. The CDR3 DNA reads as TGTGCCAGCAGTTACTCTGGGGACAGGGGTGGCTACGAGCAGTACTTC.

The chain combines TRBV30 with TRBJ1-5; D might be TRBD1 (5 bases). Germline V gives CDR1 GTSNPN, CDR2 SVGIG (reference sequence). The V end lost 5 bases, the J end lost 2 bases, and 10 bases lay between the germline ends. CDR3 size: 13 residues. CDR3 loop: CAWGPGGNQPQHF. As DNA, the CDR3 is TGTGCCTGGGGGCCGGGGGGCAATCAGCCCCAGCATTTT.

The chain employs TRBV20-1 and TRBJ2-5; TRBD2 agrees at 13 bases. The junction had 0 bases not matched to a gene; V was cut back by 6 bases and J by 2 bases. Germline lookup yields CDR1 DFQATT and CDR2 SNEGSKA (reference sequence). The CDR3 covers 13 residues. CDR3 DNA: TGCAGTGCGGGACTAGCGGGACAAGAGACCCAGTACTTC. Translation gives CSAGLAGQETQYF.

This clonotype was observed many times. V usage is TRBV28 and J usage is TRBJ1-4; a weak D match, TRBD1 (5 bases). Germline CDR1 reads MDHEN; CDR2 reads SYDVKM. Trimming removed 5 bases at V and 5 bases at J, with 15 bases between. The CDR3 runs to 15 residues. CDR3 coding DNA: TGTGCCAGCAGTCCCAGGGTGGTCGGAAATGAAAAACTGTTTTTT. This codes for CASSPRVVGNEKLFF.

This clonotype was seen at least ten times. The chain recombines TRBV20-1 with TRBJ2-7; TRBD2 aligns across 14 bases. The trim removed 3 bases at V and 5 bases at J, leaving 6 bases unmatched. The CDR3 covers 15 residues. Germline V gene data show CDR1 as DFQATT and CDR2 as SNEGSKA (reference sequence). As DNA, the CDR3 is TGCAGTGCTAGCGCGGGACTAGCGGGAGACAACGAGCAGTACTTC. This translates into CSASAGLAGDNEQYF.

Many counts were recorded for this clonotype. At one end, the junction sequence differs from germline, possibly due to a read error. The V gene is TRBV18, the J gene TRBJ1-4; the D is unclear. This CDR3 region has 12 residues. Per germline, CDR1 KGHSH and CDR2 LQKENI. This CDR3 reads CASSPTNEKLFF. The CDR3, as DNA: TGTGCCAGCTCACCAACCAATGAAAAACTGTTTTTT.

This clonotype has at least ten counts. The DNA of the CDR3 is TGTGCCAGCAGAGAGGGAACCACCCAAGAGACCCAGTACTTC. This gives the protein CASREGTTQETQYF. V usage is TRBV2 and J usage is TRBJ2-5; D is possibly TRBD2 (5 bases). The germline CDR1 and CDR2 sequences are SNHLY and FYNNEI. V lost 6 bases, J lost 1 base, and 12 bases lay in between. CDR3 size: 14 residues.

A word on this clonotype: Given a much more abundant clone one base away, this may be a read error. The V gene is TRBV11-2, the J gene TRBJ2-5; 7 positions agree with TRBD1. The CDR3 loop spans 15 amino acids. Germline lookup yields CDR1 SGHAT and CDR2 FQNNGV. V shed 7 bases and J 3 bases; nucleotides not matched to a gene: 11. CDR3: CASNPRDRTKETQYF. CDR3 in DNA: TGTGCCAGCAACCCCAGGGACAGAACTAAAGAGACCCAGTACTTC.

In its sample, this clonotype was seen many times. This chain links TRBV2 with TRBJ2-4; 13 positions match TRBD2. CDR3 size: 17 residues. The V segment lost 6 bases and the J segment 7 bases; nucleotides outside the gene matches: 12. The V gene's germline CDR1 is SNHLY and CDR2 FYNNEI. The CDR3 region is CASSPLAGGPSINIQYF. CDR3 bases: TGTGCCAGCAGCCCACTAGCGGGAGGGCCGAGCATCAACATTCAGTACTTC.

The gene calls are TRBV9 and TRBJ2-1; 7 bases fit TRBD2. From germline, CDR1 is SGDLS and CDR2 YYNGEE. The trim removed 4 bases at V and 2 bases at J, leaving 9 bases unmatched. The CDR3 is 16 amino acids. In nucleotides, the CDR3 is TGTGCCAGCAGCCCCCATCGGGGAGGGACCTACAATGAGCAGTTCTTC. It codes for CASSPHRGGTYNEQFF.

This clonotype occurred many times. The chain couples TRBV6-1 to TRBJ1-2; 7 nucleotides match TRBD1. The CDR3 length is 16 residues. J was trimmed by 5 bases and V by 4 bases; bases with no gene match: 13. Germline V gene data show CDR1 as MNHNS and CDR2 as SASEGT. CDR3 sequence (DNA): TGTGCCAGCAGTGCCGGGACAGATCCACCAGGGTATGGCTACACCTTC. Amino acid sequence: CASSAGTDPPGYGYTF.

This clonotype has ten or more counts. The chain couples TRBV7-9 to TRBJ1-2, with 8 bases fitting TRBD1. CDR3 length: 14 amino acids. Germline assignment: CDR1 SEHNR and CDR2 FQNEAQ (reference sequence). Losses at the gene ends were 6 bases for V and 10 bases for J; bases not matched to a gene: 13. Here the CDR3 reads CASSPSDRGGNYTF. The CDR3 DNA reads as TGTGCCAGCAGTCCTTCCGACAGGGGCGGGAACTACACCTTC.

V and J are TRBV20-1 and TRBJ2-1; 11 bases line up with TRBD2. From germline, CDR1 is DFQATT and CDR2 SNEGSKA (reference sequence). V lost 3 bases to trimming and J lost 8 bases; unmatched junction nucleotides: 15. This CDR3 comprises 17 residues. Written as DNA, the CDR3 is TGCAGTGCTAGGAGGGCCGACCCGACTAGCGGGAACTATGAGCAGTTCTTC. This sequence encodes CSARRADPTSGNYEQFF.

The chain links TRBV15 to TRBJ1-6, with D perhaps TRBD1 (5 bases). The CDR3 spans 14 residues. V lost 5 bases, J lost 6 bases, and 11 bases lay in between. Per germline, CDR1 LNHNV and CDR2 YYDKDF (reference sequence). CDR3 amino acids: CATSPRQINSPLHF. In DNA form, the CDR3 reads TGTGCCACCAGCCCGCGACAGATTAATTCACCCCTCCACTTT.

This clonotype was observed a few times. The J gene is TRBJ2-5, the V gene TRBV7-3; tentative D call: TRBD2 (6 bases). This CDR3 spans 15 amino acids. Germline V gene data show CDR1 as SGHTA and CDR2 as FQGTGA. V lost 1 base to trimming and J lost 0 bases, with 9 bases between them. This chain's CDR3 is CASSLNGGYQETQYF. The CDR3 DNA reads as TGTGCCAGCAGCTTAAATGGGGGGTACCAAGAGACCCAGTACTTC.

This clonotype has just a few counts. This chain connects TRBV10-1 to TRBJ2-7; D unresolved. The CDR3 runs 9 residues. Trimming took off 10 bases at V and 12 bases at J, with 13 bases between the two ends. Germline values: CDR1 WNHNN, CDR2 SYGVQD (reference sequence). The CDR3 DNA reads as TGCGCCACCCCGTCGGTCTTGTACTTC. It encodes CATPSVLYF.

This clonotype has ten or more counts. This chain uses TRBV28 with TRBJ1-1, with no clear D. Germline V gene sequence: CDR1 MDHEN, CDR2 SYDVKM. The CDR3 spans 14 residues. Trimming removed 5 bases from V and 1 base from J, with 11 bases in between. DNA of the CDR3: TGTGCCAGCAGTCCCGTGACCAAGAACACTGAAGCTTTCTTT. It codes for CASSPVTKNTEAFF.

The V call is TRBV14, the J call TRBJ2-2; possibly TRBD2 for D (6 bases). CDR3 size: 16 residues. Per the germline V gene, CDR1 is SGHDN and CDR2 is FVKESK. Trimming pared 0 bases from V and 1 base from J, leaving 9 bases between. CDR3 in amino acids: CASSQEWGLNTGELFF. DNA for the CDR3: TGTGCCAGCAGCCAAGAGTGGGGACTGAACACCGGGGAGCTGTTTTTT.

The table lists this clonotype with a few counts. This chain joins TRBV30 and TRBJ2-7, with TRBD2 identical over 8 bases. From germline, CDR1 is GTSNPN and CDR2 SVGIG (reference sequence). The junction had 21 bases not matched to a gene; V was cut back by 3 bases and J by 2 bases. The CDR3 has 19 amino acids. The CDR3 loop reads CAWSRVRGLAGVAPYEQYF. The CDR3 bases are TGTGCCTGGAGCCGCGTACGAGGACTAGCAGGCGTCGCTCCCTACGAGCAGTACTTC.

The rearrangement joins TRBV14 to TRBJ2-4; D gene unclear. V lost 4 bases, J lost 3 bases, and 13 bases lay in between. CDR1 is SGHDN, CDR2 FVKESK, per germline. The length of the CDR3 is 15 residues. The CDR3 here is CASSPSTGVKNIQYF. The CDR3 DNA sequence: TGTGCCAGCAGCCCATCTACTGGAGTCAAAAACATTCAGTACTTC.

The V gene is TRBV25-1, the J gene TRBJ2-7, with D perhaps given as TRBD1 or TRBD2 (5 bases each). Deletions cut 9 bases from V and 8 bases from J, with 14 bases between. The CDR3 extends over 11 amino acids. CDR1 and CDR2 from the germline V gene are MGHDK and SYGVNS. The CDR3 region is CASGWGPKQYF. The CDR3 DNA is TGTGCCAGTGGATGGGGACCCAAGCAGTACTTC.

The J gene is TRBJ2-6, the V gene TRBV19; maybe TRBD2 (6 bases). Trimming shortened V by 3 bases and J by 0 bases, and 6 bases separated the two germline ends. The length of the CDR3 is 15 residues. CDR1 LNHDA and CDR2 SQIVND come from the germline V gene (reference sequence). The CDR3 nucleotides are TGTGCCAGTAGTATGGGACTCTCTGGGGCCAACGTCCTGACTTTC. Translated: CASSMGLSGANVLTF.

This clonotype was seen at least ten times. The J gene is TRBJ2-5, the V gene TRBV6-1; 7 bases align to TRBD1. Germline CDR1 is MNHNS and CDR2 is SASEGT. With 7 bases clipped from V and 0 bases from J, the junction kept 11 bases outside the gene matches. This CDR3 has 16 residues. CDR3 in DNA: TGTGCCAGCAACCCACTTCCGACAGGGTACCAAGAGACCCAGTACTTC. Amino acids: CASNPLPTGYQETQYF.

This clonotype was observed many times. The chain is built from TRBV5-1 and TRBJ2-4, with TRBD2 identical over 8 bases. CDR3 length equals 17 residues. CDR1 and CDR2 from the germline V gene are SGHRS and YFSETQ. V lost 2 bases to trimming and J lost 0 bases; unmatched junction nucleotides: 7. The CDR3 spells CASSFSGTSLAKNIQYF. The CDR3 DNA reads TGCGCCAGCAGCTTTAGCGGGACAAGCCTAGCCAAAAACATTCAGTACTTC. Using reference TRBV5-1 and TRBJ2-4 for the parts outside the CDR3, the full variable domain is KAGVTQTPRYLIKTRGQQVTLSCSPISGHRSVSWYQQTPGQGLQFLFEYFSETQRNKGNFPGRFSGRQFSNSRSEMNVSTLELGDSALYLCASSFSGTSLAKNIQYFGAGTRLSVL.

There are a few counts of this clonotype. V usage is TRBV7-9 and J usage is TRBJ2-7, with 7 positions matching TRBD2. Germline CDR1 and CDR2: SEHNR and FQNEAQ (reference sequence). V shed 3 bases, J shed 3 bases, and the junction held 11 bases outside the gene matches. The CDR3 consists of 16 residues. This chain's CDR3 is CASSFSSGERVYEQYF. Written as DNA, the CDR3 is TGTGCCAGCAGCTTTTCTAGCGGCGAGAGGGTCTACGAGCAGTACTTC.

This clonotype was counted once. The chain couples TRBV12-3 or TRBV12-4 to TRBJ1-4; D is ambiguous. V lost 2 bases, J lost 0 bases, and 13 bases lay in between. The CDR3 length is 17 residues. CDR3 in DNA: TGTGCCAGCAGTTTAAACCCCCGACCCCCAACTAATGAAAAACTGTTTTTT. Amino acids: CASSLNPRPPTNEKLFF.

The chain recombines TRBV7-8 with TRBJ2-7; D unresolved. Trimming shortened V by 1 base and J by 7 bases, and 8 bases separated the two germline ends. Germline CDR1 reads SGHVS; CDR2 reads FQNEAQ. CDR3 length: 12 residues. The CDR3 sequence: CASSLEFGEQYF. The CDR3, as DNA: TGTGCCAGCAGCTTAGAGTTCGGGGAGCAGTACTTC.

This clonotype was seen a handful of times. The V gene is TRBV6-2 or TRBV6-3, the J gene TRBJ1-4; the match to TRBD1 covers 7 bases. This CDR3 is built from 14 residues. Germline V CDR1 and CDR2: MNHEY, SVGEGT. Trimming removed 5 bases from V and 5 bases from J; junction bases left unmatched: 5. The CDR3 reads CASSKGQTNEKLFF. DNA of the CDR3: TGTGCCAGCAGTAAGGGACAGACCAATGAAAAACTGTTTTTT.